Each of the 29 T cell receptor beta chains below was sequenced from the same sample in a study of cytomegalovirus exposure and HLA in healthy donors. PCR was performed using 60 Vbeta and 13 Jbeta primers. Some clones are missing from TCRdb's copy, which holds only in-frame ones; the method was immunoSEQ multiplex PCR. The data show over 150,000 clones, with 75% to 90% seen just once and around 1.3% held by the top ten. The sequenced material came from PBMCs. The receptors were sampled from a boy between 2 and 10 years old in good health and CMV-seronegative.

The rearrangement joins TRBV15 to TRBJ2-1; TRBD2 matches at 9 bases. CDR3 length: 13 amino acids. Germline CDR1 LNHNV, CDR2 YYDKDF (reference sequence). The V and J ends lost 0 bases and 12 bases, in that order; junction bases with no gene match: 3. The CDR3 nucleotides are TGTGCCACCAGCAGAGATCGAGCGGGAGGGCAGTTCTTC. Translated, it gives CATSRDRAGGQFF.

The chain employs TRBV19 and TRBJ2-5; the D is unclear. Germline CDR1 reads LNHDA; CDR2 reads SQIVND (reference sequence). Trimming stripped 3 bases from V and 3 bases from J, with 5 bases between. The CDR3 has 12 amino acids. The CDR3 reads CASSIPEETQYF. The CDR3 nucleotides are TGTGCCAGTAGTATTCCCGAAGAGACCCAGTACTTC.

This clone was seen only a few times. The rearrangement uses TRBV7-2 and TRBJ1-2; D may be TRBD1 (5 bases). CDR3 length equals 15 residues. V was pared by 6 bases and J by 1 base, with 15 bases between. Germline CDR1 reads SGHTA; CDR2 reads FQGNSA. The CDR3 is CASSGSGGDNYGYTF. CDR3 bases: TGTGCCAGCAGTGGGAGCGGGGGGGATAACTATGGCTACACCTTC.

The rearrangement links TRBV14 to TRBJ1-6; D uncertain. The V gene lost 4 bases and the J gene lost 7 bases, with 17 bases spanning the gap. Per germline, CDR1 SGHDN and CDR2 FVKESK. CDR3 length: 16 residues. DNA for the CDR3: TGTGCCAGCAGCCGAATGCCCTTTTCGGGAAATTCACCCCTCCACTTT. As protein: CASSRMPFSGNSPLHF.

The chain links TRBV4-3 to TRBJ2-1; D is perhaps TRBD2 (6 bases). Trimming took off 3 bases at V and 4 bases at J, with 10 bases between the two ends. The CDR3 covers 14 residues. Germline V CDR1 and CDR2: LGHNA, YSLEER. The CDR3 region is CASSHREQYNEQFF. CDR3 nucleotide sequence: TGCGCCAGCAGCCACCGGGAGCAGTACAATGAGCAGTTCTTC.

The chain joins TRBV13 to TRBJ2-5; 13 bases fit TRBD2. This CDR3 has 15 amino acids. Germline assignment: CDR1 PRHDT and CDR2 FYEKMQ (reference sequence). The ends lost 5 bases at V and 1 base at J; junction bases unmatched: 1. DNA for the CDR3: TGTGCCAGCAGCAGACTAGCGGGGGGCCAAGAGACCCAGTACTTC. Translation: CASSRLAGGQETQYF.

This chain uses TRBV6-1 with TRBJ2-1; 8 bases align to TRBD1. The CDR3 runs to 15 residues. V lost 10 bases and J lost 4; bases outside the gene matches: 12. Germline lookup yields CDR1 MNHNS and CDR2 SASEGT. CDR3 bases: TGTGCCACTAAAGATTGGGGGACAGGTTACAATGAGCAGTTCTTC. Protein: CATKDWGTGYNEQFF.

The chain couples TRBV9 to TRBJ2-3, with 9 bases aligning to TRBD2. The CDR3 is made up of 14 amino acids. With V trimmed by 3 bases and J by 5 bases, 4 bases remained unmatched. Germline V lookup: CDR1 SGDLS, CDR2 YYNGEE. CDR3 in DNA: TGTGCCAGCAGCGCGCGGGGGGGAAGAGATACGCAGTATTTT. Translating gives CASSARGGRDTQYF. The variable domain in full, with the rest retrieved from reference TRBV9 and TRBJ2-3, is DSGVTQTPKHLITATGQRVTLRCSPRSGDLSVYWYQQSLDQGLQFLIQYYNGEERAKGNILERFSAQQFPDLHSELNLSSLELGDSALYFCASSARGGRDTQYFGPGTRLTVL.

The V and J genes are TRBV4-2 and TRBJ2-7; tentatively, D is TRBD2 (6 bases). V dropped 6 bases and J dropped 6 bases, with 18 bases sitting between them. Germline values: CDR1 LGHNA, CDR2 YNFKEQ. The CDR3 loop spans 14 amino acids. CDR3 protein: CASRDYLQAREQYF. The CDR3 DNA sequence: TGTGCCAGCAGGGACTATTTACAGGCGCGCGAGCAGTACTTC.

The CDR3 DNA is TGTGCCGTCCGGACAGGGCATTCACCCCTCCACTTT. Its translation: CAVRTGHSPLHF. The chain carries TRBV7-9 and TRBJ1-6; 8 bases map to TRBD1. The CDR3 is 12 residues long. Germline V CDR1 and CDR2: SEHNR, FQNEAQ (reference sequence). The V gene end was trimmed by 11 bases and the J gene end by 8 bases; junction bases not matched to a gene: 5.

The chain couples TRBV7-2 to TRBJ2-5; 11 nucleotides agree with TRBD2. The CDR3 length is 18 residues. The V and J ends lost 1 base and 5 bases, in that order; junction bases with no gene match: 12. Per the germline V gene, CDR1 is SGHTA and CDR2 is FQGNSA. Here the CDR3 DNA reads TGTGCCAGCAGCTTAGGTGGATATAGCGGGGGGGCTAGGGAGACCCAGTACTTC. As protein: CASSLGGYSGGARETQYF. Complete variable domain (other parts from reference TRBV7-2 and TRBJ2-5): GAGVSQSPSNKVTEKGKDVELRCDPISGHTALYWYRQSLGQGLEFLIYFQGNSAPDKSGLPSDRFSAERTGGSVSTLTIQRTQQEDSAVYLCASSLGGYSGGARETQYFGPGTRLLVL.

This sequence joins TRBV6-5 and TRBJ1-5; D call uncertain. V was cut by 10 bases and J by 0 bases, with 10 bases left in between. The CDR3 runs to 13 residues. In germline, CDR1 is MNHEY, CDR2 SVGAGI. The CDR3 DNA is TGTGCCACATCTACAGCTAGCAATCAGCCCCAGCATTTT. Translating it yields CATSTASNQPQHF.

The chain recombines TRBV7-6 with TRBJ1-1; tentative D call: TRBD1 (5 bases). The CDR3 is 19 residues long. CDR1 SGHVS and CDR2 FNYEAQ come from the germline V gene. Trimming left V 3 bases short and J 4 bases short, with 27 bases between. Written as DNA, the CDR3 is TGTGCCAGCAGCTTTTTAAACCGGGAGGGGAGGCCAGAGTGCACTGAAGCTTTCTTT. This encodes CASSFLNREGRPECTEAFF.

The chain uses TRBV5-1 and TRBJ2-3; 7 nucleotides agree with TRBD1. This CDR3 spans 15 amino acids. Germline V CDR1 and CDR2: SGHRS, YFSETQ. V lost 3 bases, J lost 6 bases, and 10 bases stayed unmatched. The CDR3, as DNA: TGCGCCAGCAGCTGGGGACCTGACAGGGACGATACGCAGTATTTT. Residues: CASSWGPDRDDTQYF.

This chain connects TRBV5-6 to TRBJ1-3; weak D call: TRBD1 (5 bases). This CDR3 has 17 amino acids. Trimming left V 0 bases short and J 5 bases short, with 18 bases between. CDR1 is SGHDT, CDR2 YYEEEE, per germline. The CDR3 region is CASSLGTSPGGRNTIYF. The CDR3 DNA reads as TGTGCCAGCAGCTTGGGGACCTCTCCCGGGGGAAGAAACACCATATATTTT.

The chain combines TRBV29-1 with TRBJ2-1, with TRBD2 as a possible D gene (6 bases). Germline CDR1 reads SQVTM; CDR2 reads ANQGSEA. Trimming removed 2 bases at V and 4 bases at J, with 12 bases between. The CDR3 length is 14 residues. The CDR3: CSVELGAGYNEQFF. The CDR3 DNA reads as TGCAGCGTTGAACTTGGTGCGGGATACAATGAGCAGTTCTTC.

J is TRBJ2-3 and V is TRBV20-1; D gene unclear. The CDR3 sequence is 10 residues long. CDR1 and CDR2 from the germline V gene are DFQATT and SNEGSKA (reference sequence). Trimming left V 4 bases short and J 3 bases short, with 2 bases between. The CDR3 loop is CSATTDTQYF. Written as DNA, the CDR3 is TGCAGTGCTACAACAGATACGCAGTATTTT.

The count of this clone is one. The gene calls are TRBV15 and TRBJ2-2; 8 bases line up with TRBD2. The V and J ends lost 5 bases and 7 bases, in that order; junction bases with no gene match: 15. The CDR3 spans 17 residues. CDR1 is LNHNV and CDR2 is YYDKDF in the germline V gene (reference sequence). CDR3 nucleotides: TGTGCCACCAGCCTCTTACCGGGGGGGCTCAAGTTCGGGGAGCTGTTTTTT. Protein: CATSLLPGGLKFGELFF.

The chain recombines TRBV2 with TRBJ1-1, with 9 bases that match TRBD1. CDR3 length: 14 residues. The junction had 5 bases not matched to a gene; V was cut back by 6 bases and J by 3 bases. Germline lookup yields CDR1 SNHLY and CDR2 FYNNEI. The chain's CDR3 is CASSVDRGHTEAFF. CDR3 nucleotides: TGTGCCAGCAGCGTGGACAGGGGCCACACTGAAGCTTTCTTT. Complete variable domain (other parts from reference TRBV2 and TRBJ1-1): EPEVTQTPSHQVTQMGQEVILRCVPISNHLYFYWYRQILGQKVEFLVSFYNNEISEKSEIFDDQFSVERPDGSNFTLKIRSTKLEDSAMYFCASSVDRGHTEAFFGQGTRLTVV.

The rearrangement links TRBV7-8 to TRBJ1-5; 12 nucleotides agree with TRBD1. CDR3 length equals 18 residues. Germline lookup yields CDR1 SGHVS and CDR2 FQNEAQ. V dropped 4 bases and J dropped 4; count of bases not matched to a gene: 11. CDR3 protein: CASSSGTGGLLRNQPQHF. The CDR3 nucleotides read TGTGCCAGCAGCTCGGGGACAGGGGGCCTTCTTAGGAATCAGCCCCAGCATTTT.

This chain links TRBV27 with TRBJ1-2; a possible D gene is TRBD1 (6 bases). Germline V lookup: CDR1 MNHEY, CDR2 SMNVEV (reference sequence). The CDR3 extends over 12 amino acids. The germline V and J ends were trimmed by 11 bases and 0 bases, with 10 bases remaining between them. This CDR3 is CAPDRTNYGYTF. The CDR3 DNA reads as TGTGCCCCGGACAGAACTAACTATGGCTACACCTTC.

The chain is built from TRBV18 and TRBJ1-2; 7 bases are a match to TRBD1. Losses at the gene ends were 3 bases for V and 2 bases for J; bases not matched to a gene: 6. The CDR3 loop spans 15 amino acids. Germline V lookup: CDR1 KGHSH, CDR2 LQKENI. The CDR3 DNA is TGTGCCAGCTCACCGCCAGTGACAGGGAACTATGGCTACACCTTC. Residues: CASSPPVTGNYGYTF.

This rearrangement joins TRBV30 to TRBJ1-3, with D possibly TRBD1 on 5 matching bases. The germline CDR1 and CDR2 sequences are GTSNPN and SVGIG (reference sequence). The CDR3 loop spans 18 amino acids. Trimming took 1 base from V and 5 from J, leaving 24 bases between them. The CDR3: CAWSAPPPRQRTRNTIYF. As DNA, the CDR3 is TGTGCCTGGAGTGCTCCCCCCCCGAGACAGCGAACGAGAAACACCATATATTTT.

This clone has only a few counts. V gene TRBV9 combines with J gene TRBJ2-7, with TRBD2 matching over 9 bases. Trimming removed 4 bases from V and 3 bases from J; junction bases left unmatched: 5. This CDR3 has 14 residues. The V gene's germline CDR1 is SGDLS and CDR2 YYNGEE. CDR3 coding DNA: TGTGCCAGCAGCCTCGATAGCGGGAGCTACGAGCAGTACTTC. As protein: CASSLDSGSYEQYF.

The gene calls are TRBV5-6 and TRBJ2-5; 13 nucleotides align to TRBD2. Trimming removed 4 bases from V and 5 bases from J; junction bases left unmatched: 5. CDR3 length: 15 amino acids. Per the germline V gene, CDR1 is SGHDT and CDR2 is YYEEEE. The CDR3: CASSVLAGGRETQYF. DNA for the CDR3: TGTGCCAGCAGCGTACTAGCGGGGGGGCGGGAGACCCAGTACTTC.

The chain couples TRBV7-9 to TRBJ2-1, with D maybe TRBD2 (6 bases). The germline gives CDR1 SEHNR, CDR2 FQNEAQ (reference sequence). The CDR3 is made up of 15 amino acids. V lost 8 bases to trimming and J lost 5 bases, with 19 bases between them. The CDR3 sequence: CASSLATNPNNEQFF. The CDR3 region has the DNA TGTGCCAGCTCTCTAGCGACAAACCCGAACAATGAGCAGTTCTTC.

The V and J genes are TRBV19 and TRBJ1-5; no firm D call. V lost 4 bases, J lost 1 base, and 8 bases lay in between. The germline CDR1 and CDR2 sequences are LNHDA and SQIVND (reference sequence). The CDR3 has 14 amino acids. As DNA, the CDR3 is TGTGCCAGTAGTACGGTGCTCAGCAATCAGCCCCAGCATTTT. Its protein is CASSTVLSNQPQHF.

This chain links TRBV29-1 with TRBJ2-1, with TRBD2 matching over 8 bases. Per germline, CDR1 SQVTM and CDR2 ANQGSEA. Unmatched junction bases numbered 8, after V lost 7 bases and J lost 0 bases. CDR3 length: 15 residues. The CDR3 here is CSGEGSGSSYNEQFF. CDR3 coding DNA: TGCAGCGGAGAGGGAAGCGGGAGCTCCTACAATGAGCAGTTCTTC.

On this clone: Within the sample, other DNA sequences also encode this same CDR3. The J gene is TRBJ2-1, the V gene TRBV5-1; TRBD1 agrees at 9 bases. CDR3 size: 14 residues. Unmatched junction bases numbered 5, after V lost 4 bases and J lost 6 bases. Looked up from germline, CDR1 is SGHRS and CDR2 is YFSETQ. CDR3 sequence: CASSPGQGGNEQFF. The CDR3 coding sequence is TGCGCCAGCAGCCCGGGACAGGGTGGCAATGAGCAGTTCTTC.